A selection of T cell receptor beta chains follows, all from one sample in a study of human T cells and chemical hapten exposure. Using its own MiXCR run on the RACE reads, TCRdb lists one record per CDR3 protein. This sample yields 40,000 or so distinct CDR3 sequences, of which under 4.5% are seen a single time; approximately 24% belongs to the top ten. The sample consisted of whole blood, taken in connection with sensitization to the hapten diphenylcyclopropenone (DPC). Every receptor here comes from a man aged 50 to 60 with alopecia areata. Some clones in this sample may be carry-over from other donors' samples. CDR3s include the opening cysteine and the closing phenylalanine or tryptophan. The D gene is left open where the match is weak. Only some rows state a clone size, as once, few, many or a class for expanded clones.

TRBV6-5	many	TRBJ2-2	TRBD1	TGTGCCAGCGGGACAGTTAAGGGCGGGGAGCTGTTTTTT	CASGTVKGGELFF
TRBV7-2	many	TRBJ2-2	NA	TGTGCCAGCAGCCGCCGGACAGCAAACACCGGGGAGCTGTTTTTT	CASSRRTANTGELFF
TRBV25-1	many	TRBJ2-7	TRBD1	TGTGCCAGCAGTGAAACCGGGACAGATAACTACGAGCAGTACTTC	CASSETGTDNYEQYF
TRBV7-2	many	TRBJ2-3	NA	TGTGCCAGCAGCTTTACAGGTTCTACGGTAGATACGCAGTATTTT	CASSFTGSTVDTQYF
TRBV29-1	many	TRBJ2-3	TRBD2	TGCAGCGTGGCTTCTGGACTAGCGGGAGAGGGGGGGCCCACAGATACGCAGTATTTT	CSVASGLAGEGGPTDTQYF
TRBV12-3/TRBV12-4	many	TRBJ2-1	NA	TGTGCCAGCAGTTTAGTCGGCAATGAGCAGTTCTTC	CASSLVGNEQFF
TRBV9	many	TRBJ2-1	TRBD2	TGTGCCAGCAGCGGTGGGACTAGCGGGAGGGCGAATGAGCAGTTCTTC	CASSGGTSGRANEQFF
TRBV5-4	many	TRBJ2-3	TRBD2	TGTGCCAGCAGCCCACCCGGACTAGCGGGAGTGGGAGATACGCAGTATTTT	CASSPPGLAGVGDTQYF
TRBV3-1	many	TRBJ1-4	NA	TGTGCCAGCAGCGCGACCGACGGCGATGAAAAACTGTTTTTT	CASSATDGDEKLFF
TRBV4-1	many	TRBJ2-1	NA	TGCGCCAGCAGCCAAGAAAGGGTAGCCTACAATGAGCAGTTCTTC	CASSQERVAYNEQFF
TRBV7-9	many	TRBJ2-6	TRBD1	TGTGCCAGCACCCGGACAGGTACCTTCTCTGGGGCCAACGTCCTGACTTTC	CASTRTGTFSGANVLTF
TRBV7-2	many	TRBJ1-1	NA	TGTGCCAGCAGCCCGCAGCAGCGAGTCGCTGAAGCTTTCTTT	CASSPQQRVAEAFF
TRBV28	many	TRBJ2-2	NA	TGTGCCAGCAGTACCCCAACCGGGGAGCTGTTTTTT	CASSTPTGELFF
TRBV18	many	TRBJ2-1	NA	TGTGCCAGCTCAGCCGGGGCCCACAATGAGCAGTTCTTC	CASSAGAHNEQFF
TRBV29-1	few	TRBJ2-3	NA	TGCAGCGTTGAGATGGGCCTCTGGGATACGCAGTATTTT	CSVEMGLWDTQYF
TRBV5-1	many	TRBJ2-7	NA	TGCGCCAGCAGCGCGGGGACCAATACCTACGAGCAGTACTTC	CASSAGTNTYEQYF
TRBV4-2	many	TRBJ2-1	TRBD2	TGTGCCAGCAGCCAAGAGCGTAGCGGGAGGGCCCATGAGCAGTTCTTC	CASSQERSGRAHEQFF
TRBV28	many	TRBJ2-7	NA	TGTGCCAGCAGTCCCACCACGGGGTACGAGCAGTACTTC	CASSPTTGYEQYF
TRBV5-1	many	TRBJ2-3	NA	TGCGCCAGCGGGTCCCGGGGCGGGACAACAGATACGCAGTATTTT	CASGSRGGTTDTQYF
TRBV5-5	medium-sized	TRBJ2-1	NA	TGTGCCAGCAGTCTCCAGGAGATCGAAATGGATGAGCAGTTCTTC	CASSLQEIEMDEQFF
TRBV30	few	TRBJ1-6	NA	TGTGCCTGGAGTGTGACCGAAAATTCACCCCTCCACTTT	CAWSVTENSPLHF
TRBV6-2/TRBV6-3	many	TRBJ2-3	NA	TGTGCCAGCAGTTACTACGCGCTGACAGATACGCAGTATTTT	CASSYYALTDTQYF
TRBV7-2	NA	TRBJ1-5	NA	TGTGCCAGCAGCCCGGGACCCTTTGCCAATCAGCCCCAGCATTTT	CASSPGPFANQPQHF
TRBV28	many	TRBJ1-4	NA	TGTGCCAGCAGTTTAGCTTCGAGGAATGAAAAACTGTTTTTT	CASSLASRNEKLFF
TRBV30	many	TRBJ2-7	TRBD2	TGTGCCTGGACAGCCATAGCGGGAGGGCCCTACGAGCAGTACTTC	CAWTAIAGGPYEQYF
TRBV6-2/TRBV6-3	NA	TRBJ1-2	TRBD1	TGTGCCAGCAGTTCGACAGGGGGCACCTATGGCTACACCTTC	CASSSTGGTYGYTF
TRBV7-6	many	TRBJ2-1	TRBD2	TGTGCCAGCAGCTTAACTAGCGGGAGAATTGGTGAGCAGTTCTTC	CASSLTSGRIGEQFF
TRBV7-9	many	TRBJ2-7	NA	TGTGCCAGCAGCCGAAGTCCCGGACCAGAAACCTACGAGCAGTACTTC	CASSRSPGPETYEQYF
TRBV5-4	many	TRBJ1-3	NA	TGTGCCAGCAGCTTGGGGGGACTGTCCTCTGGAAACACCATATATTTT	CASSLGGLSSGNTIYF
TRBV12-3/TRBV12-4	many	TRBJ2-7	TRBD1	TGTGCCAGCAGTCGGGACAGGGGGTCCACCTACGAGCAGTACTTC	CASSRDRGSTYEQYF
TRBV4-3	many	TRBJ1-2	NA	TGCGCCAGCAGCCAAGGGCTCACAGGGACTTATGGCTACACCTTC	CASSQGLTGTYGYTF
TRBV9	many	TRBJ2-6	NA	TGTGCCAGCAGCGTCAGGGGTGGAGGGGCCAACGTCCTGACTTTC	CASSVRGGGANVLTF
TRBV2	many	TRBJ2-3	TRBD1	TGTGCCAGCAGTAGACAGGGTATGACAGATACGCAGTATTTT	CASSRQGMTDTQYF
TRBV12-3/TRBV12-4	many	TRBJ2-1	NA	TGTGCCAGCAGTTTAGGTGAGAGCTCCTACAATGAGCAGTTCTTC	CASSLGESSYNEQFF
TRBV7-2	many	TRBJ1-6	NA	TGTGCCAGCAGCTTAGAGGCAGGGGACTCCTATAATTCACCCCTCCACTTT	CASSLEAGDSYNSPLHF
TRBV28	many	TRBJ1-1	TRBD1	TGTGCCAGCAGTTTGACAGGGGTGAACGATGAAGCTTTCTTT	CASSLTGVNDEAFF
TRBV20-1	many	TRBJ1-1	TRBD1	TGCAGTGCTAGATTCAGGGGGACGAACACTGAAGCTTTCTTT	CSARFRGTNTEAFF
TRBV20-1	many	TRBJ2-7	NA	TGCAGTGCTACCCCCCTTAACGAGCAGTACTTC	CSATPLNEQYF
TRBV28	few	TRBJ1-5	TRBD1	TGTGCCAGCAGTTTGTTGGGACAGACCAATCAGCCCCAGCATTTT	CASSLLGQTNQPQHF
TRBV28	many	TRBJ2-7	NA	TGTGCCAGCAAAGGGCTTCGGTACGAGCAGTACTTC	CASKGLRYEQYF
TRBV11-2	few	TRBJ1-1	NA	TGTGCCAGCAGCTTATGGGTGGGGCGGGGAACTGAAGCTTTCTTT	CASSLWVGRGTEAFF
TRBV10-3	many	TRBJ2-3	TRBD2	TGTGCCATCGGGACTAGCGGCACAGATACGCAGTATTTT	CAIGTSGTDTQYF
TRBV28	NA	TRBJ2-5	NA	TGTGCCAGCAGTCCCAAAGGGGCGGGAGAGACCCAGTACTTC	CASSPKGAGETQYF
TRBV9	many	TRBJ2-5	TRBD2	TGTGCCAGCAGCGTGGTAGCGGGAAACCAAGAGACCCAGTACTTC	CASSVVAGNQETQYF
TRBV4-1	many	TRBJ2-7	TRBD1	TGCGCCAGCAGCCAAGAGGGACAGGCCCTGGACGAGCAGTACTTC	CASSQEGQALDEQYF
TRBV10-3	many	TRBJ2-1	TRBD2	TGTGCCATCAGTGACTCACTAGCGGACAATGAGCAGTTCTTC	CAISDSLADNEQFF
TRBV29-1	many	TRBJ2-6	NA	TGCAGCGTTGGGGGGTACGGGGCCAACGTCCTGACTTTC	CSVGGYGANVLTF
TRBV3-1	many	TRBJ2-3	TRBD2	TGTGCCAGCAGCCAAGGGCTAGCGGGTACTAGCACAGATACGCAGTATTTT	CASSQGLAGTSTDTQYF
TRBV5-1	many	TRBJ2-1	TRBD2	TGCGCCAGCAGAACTAGCGAATACAATGAGCAGTTCTTC	CASRTSEYNEQFF
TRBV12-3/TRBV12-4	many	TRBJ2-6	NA	TGTGCCAGCAGTGCGACAGCTTACGATGCTGGGGCCAACGTCCTGACTTTC	CASSATAYDAGANVLTF
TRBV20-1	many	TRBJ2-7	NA	TGCAGTGCTAGCGTGCGGAGAACCTACGAGCAGTACTTC	CSASVRRTYEQYF
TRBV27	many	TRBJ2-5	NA	TGTGCCAGCAGTTCAGGATTCGAAGAGACCCAGTACTTC	CASSSGFEETQYF
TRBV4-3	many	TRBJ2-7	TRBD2	TGCGCCAGCAGCCAAGGACTAGCGGGAAACTACGAGCAGTACTTC	CASSQGLAGNYEQYF
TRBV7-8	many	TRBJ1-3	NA	TGTGCCAGCAGCTTAGGGACGGGGAGCTCTGGAAACACCATATATTTT	CASSLGTGSSGNTIYF
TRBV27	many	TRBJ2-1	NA	TGTGCCAGCAGTTGGGGTATGGGCCCGCAGTTCTTC	CASSWGMGPQFF
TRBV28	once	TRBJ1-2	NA	TGTGCCAGCAGTTTAGGATCAGGGTTAGGCTACACCTTC	CASSLGSGLGYTF
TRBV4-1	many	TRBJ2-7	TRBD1	TGCGCCAGCAGCCAAGTACCGGGGACAGGGGCCTACGAGCAGTACTTC	CASSQVPGTGAYEQYF
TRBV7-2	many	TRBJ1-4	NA	TGTGCCAGCAGCTTAGTTCGGACACAAACTAATGAAAAACTGTTTTTT	CASSLVRTQTNEKLFF